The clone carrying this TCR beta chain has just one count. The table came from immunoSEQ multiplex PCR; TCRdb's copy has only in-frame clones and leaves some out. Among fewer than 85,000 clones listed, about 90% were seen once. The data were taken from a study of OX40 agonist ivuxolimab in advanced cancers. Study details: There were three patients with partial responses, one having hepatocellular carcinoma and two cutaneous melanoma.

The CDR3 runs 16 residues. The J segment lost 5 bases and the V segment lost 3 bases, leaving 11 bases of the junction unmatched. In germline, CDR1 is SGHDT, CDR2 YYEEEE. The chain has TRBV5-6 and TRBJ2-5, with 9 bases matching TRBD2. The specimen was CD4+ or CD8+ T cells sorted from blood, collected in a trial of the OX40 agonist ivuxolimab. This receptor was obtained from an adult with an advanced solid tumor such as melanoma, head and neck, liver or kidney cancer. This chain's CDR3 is CASSYYTASGMETQYF. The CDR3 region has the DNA TGTGCCAGCAGCTACTATACGGCTAGCGGGATGGAGACCCAGTACTTC.